Below, 30 T cell receptor beta chains from the same sample are listed, as sequenced in a study of T cell changes during pregnancy in multiple sclerosis. Clones were read by immunoSEQ multiplex PCR, and TCRdb kept only the in-frame ones, dropping some. The profile shows about 31,000 clones, 75% to 90% of them singletons. The specimen comprised CD8+ T cells from peripheral blood mononuclear cells, sampled in the second trimester of pregnancy. These receptors were taken from a female donor with multiple sclerosis, enrolled in a pregnancy study.

This clone was recorded once. The chain carries TRBV13 and TRBJ1-4; 7 nucleotides match TRBD1. V lost 5 bases and J lost 6; bases outside the gene matches: 9. Germline CDR1 PRHDT, CDR2 FYEKMQ (reference sequence). The CDR3 runs to 15 residues. CDR3 amino acids: CASSPPDRVDEKLFF. In nucleotides, the CDR3 is TGTGCCAGCAGCCCTCCAGACAGGGTTGATGAAAAACTGTTTTTT.

The V call is TRBV6-1, the J call TRBJ2-1; weak D call: TRBD1 (6 bases). The ends were cut back, 1 base at V and 3 bases at J, with 13 bases in the middle. This CDR3 spans 16 amino acids. Germline CDR1 reads MNHNS; CDR2 reads SASEGT. The CDR3 DNA is TGTGCCAGCAGTGAAGTACCAGGGGTCCTCTACAATGAGCAGTTCTTC. Residues: CASSEVPGVLYNEQFF.

The J gene is TRBJ1-1, the V gene TRBV7-9, with no clear D. In germline, CDR1 is SEHNR, CDR2 FQNEAQ (reference sequence). Deletions cut 5 bases from V and 4 bases from J, with 5 bases between. The CDR3 is 11 amino acids. The CDR3 region is CASSMSTEAFF. CDR3 nucleotide sequence: TGTGCCAGCAGCATGAGCACTGAAGCTTTCTTT.

This clone is a singleton in its sample. V usage is TRBV6-6 and J usage is TRBJ2-2; D gene unclear. The V and J ends lost 10 bases and 3 bases respectively, with 6 bases between them. CDR1 and CDR2 (germline): MNHNY, SVGAGI (reference sequence). The CDR3 is 11 residues long. The CDR3: CATVDTGELFF. For the CDR3, the DNA is TGTGCCACCGTTGACACCGGGGAGCTGTTTTTT.

The chain joins TRBV27 to TRBJ2-7; 12 nucleotides line up with TRBD2. The length of the CDR3 is 14 residues. CDR1 MNHEY and CDR2 SMNVEV come from the germline V gene (reference sequence). V shed 5 bases, J shed 6 bases, and the junction held 5 bases outside the gene matches. The chain's CDR3 is CASSPGLAGLEQYF. CDR3 DNA: TGTGCCAGCAGTCCCGGACTAGCGGGGCTCGAGCAGTACTTC.

This clone appeared a few times. V usage is TRBV27 and J usage is TRBJ2-1, with no clear D. The CDR3 consists of 15 residues. Germline V gene sequence: CDR1 MNHEY, CDR2 SMNVEV (reference sequence). V was clipped by 6 bases and J by 0 bases, with 12 bases between them. Here the CDR3 DNA reads TGTGCCAGCAGCTTAGACTTCAGCTCCTACAATGAGCAGTTCTTC. Its translation is CASSLDFSSYNEQFF.

This chain connects TRBV5-1 to TRBJ2-7, with a possible D match to TRBD1 (6 bases). The V gene's germline CDR1 is SGHRS and CDR2 YFSETQ. V shed 0 bases and J shed 2 bases, with 12 bases lying between them. This CDR3 region has 15 residues. In nucleotides, the CDR3 is TGCGCCAGCAGCTTGGGGGACAAGGCTACCTACGAGCAGTACTTC. This codes for CASSLGDKATYEQYF.

The chain couples TRBV5-6 to TRBJ1-2, with D unclear. The germline gives CDR1 SGHDT, CDR2 YYEEEE. The CDR3 is 12 residues long. With 4 bases removed from V and 12 bases from J, the gap between germline ends came to 16 bases. This CDR3 is CASSLVTIGDTF. The CDR3 coding sequence is TGTGCCAGCAGCCTAGTAACGATCGGGGACACCTTC.

A few counts support this clone. The chain combines TRBV19 with TRBJ1-3; the match to TRBD1 covers 11 bases. Trimming cost V 6 bases and J 4 bases; bases outside gene matches: 8. The CDR3 has 16 residues. CDR1 and CDR2 from the germline V gene are LNHDA and SQIVND (reference sequence). The CDR3 bases are TGTGCCAGTAGCGCGGACAGGGGGCTTAGAGGAAACACCATATATTTT. Translated, it gives CASSADRGLRGNTIYF. Drawing the rest from reference TRBV19 and TRBJ1-3, the complete variable domain is DGGITQSPKYLFRKEGQNVTLSCEQNLNHDAMYWYRQDPGQGLRLIYYSQIVNDFQKGDIAEGYSVSREKKESFPLTVTSAQKNPTAFYLCASSADRGLRGNTIYFGEGSWLTVV.

The genes are TRBV28 and TRBJ2-7; a possible D gene is TRBD1 (6 bases). The CDR3 is 14 amino acids. Trimming left V 6 bases short and J 4 bases short, with 16 bases between. Germline CDR1 reads MDHEN; CDR2 reads SYDVKM. CDR3 DNA: TGTGCCAGCAGCCCTTCCGGGACACCTTACGAGCAGTACTTC. This translates into CASSPSGTPYEQYF.

The chain combines TRBV7-9 with TRBJ2-1; no reliable D call. This CDR3 has 15 residues. Germline assignment: CDR1 SEHNR and CDR2 FQNEAQ (reference sequence). Trimming took off 0 bases at V and 6 bases at J, with 12 bases between the two ends. The DNA for the CDR3 is TGTGCCAGCAGCTTAGCCGCCAGTGGTGGCAATGAGCAGTTCTTC. Translating gives CASSLAASGGNEQFF.

The chain recombines TRBV10-3 with TRBJ2-3; 7 nucleotides align to TRBD2. The CDR3 totals 14 residues. CDR1 and CDR2 from the germline V gene are ENHRY and SYGVKD. Trimming at V came to 8 bases and at J to 2 bases, leaving 7 bases not matched to a gene. DNA for the CDR3: TGTGCCATCGGGGGGGACTACCTCACAGATACGCAGTATTTT. Translation: CAIGGDYLTDTQYF.

This clone was counted between two and nine times. V is TRBV6-4 and J is TRBJ2-3; TRBD2 is a possible D gene (7 bases). Germline CDR1 and CDR2: MRHNA and SNTAGT. This CDR3 has 15 amino acids. The germline V and J ends were trimmed by 0 bases and 2 bases, with 9 bases remaining between them. This chain's CDR3 is CASSDSAGATDTQYF. In DNA, the CDR3 is TGTGCCAGCAGTGACTCCGCGGGGGCCACAGATACGCAGTATTTT.

The CDR3 bases are TGTGCCAGCAGTTCAGGACTAGCTCATTACAATGAGCAGTTCTTC. It translates to CASSSGLAHYNEQFF. The chain combines TRBV27 with TRBJ2-1, with 8 bases aligning to TRBD2. The length of the CDR3 is 15 residues. The germline CDR1 and CDR2 sequences are MNHEY and SMNVEV (reference sequence). The trim removed 4 bases at V and 4 bases at J, leaving 6 bases unmatched.

The V call is TRBV11-2, the J call TRBJ2-3; no firm D call. Trimming shortened V by 1 base and J by 1 base, and 9 bases separated the two germline ends. Germline lookup yields CDR1 SGHAT and CDR2 FQNNGV. This CDR3 is 15 amino acids long. This CDR3 reads CASSLVPRGTDTQYF. CDR3 nucleotides: TGTGCCAGCAGCTTAGTCCCGCGTGGCACAGATACGCAGTATTTT.

This chain joins TRBV4-3 and TRBJ1-5; D uncertain. V was cut by 0 bases and J by 4 bases, with 13 bases left in between. The length of the CDR3 is 16 residues. Germline V gene sequence: CDR1 LGHNA, CDR2 YSLEER. The CDR3 nucleotides are TGCGCCAGCAGCCAAGATTGGCGGGGATTAAATCAGCCCCAGCATTTT. Translation: CASSQDWRGLNQPQHF.

V and J are TRBV27 and TRBJ2-5; the match to TRBD2 covers 10 bases. Germline V CDR1 and CDR2: MNHEY, SMNVEV (reference sequence). Trimming removed 5 bases from V and 5 bases from J; junction bases left unmatched: 17. The CDR3 is 18 amino acids. The CDR3 loop reads CASSRAGLSSGSWETQYF. CDR3 in DNA: TGTGCCAGCAGTAGGGCCGGCCTCTCTAGCGGGAGCTGGGAGACCCAGTACTTC.

The chain uses TRBV27 and TRBJ2-7, with 8 bases fitting TRBD1. Germline-derived CDR1 and CDR2 are MNHEY and SMNVEV (reference sequence). This CDR3 has 14 residues. V lost 5 bases, J lost 3 bases, and 6 bases stayed unmatched. CDR3 nucleotides: TGTGCCAGCAGTAACCAGGGGGCCGGCTACGAGCAGTACTTC. Its translation: CASSNQGAGYEQYF.

The chain carries TRBV2 and TRBJ2-1, with D perhaps TRBD2 (5 bases). The CDR3 covers 15 residues. Germline CDR1 reads SNHLY; CDR2 reads FYNNEI. The germline V and J ends were trimmed by 3 bases and 0 bases, with 9 bases remaining between them. The CDR3 bases are TGTGCCAGCAGTGAGGGTAGCGACTCCTACAATGAGCAGTTCTTC. It encodes CASSEGSDSYNEQFF.

J is TRBJ2-7 and V is TRBV23-1; D is possibly TRBD1 (6 bases). TRBV23-1 falls under the ORF class, with uncertain function. This CDR3 spans 14 amino acids. The germline V and J ends were trimmed by 4 bases and 5 bases, with 15 bases remaining between them. The CDR3 DNA follows: TGCGCCAGCAGTCCTACAGGGCGGGTTGACGAGCAGTACTTC. Translated: CASSPTGRVDEQYF.

The rearrangement uses TRBV7-8 and TRBJ2-3; a weak D match, TRBD1 (5 bases). With 5 bases removed from V and 4 bases from J, the gap between germline ends came to 16 bases. The germline V gene encodes CDR1 SGHVS and CDR2 FQNEAQ. This CDR3 spans 15 amino acids. The CDR3 nucleotides read TGTGCCAGCAGCGAAGCTGTAGGGGTGCCAGATACGCAGTATTTT. It translates to CASSEAVGVPDTQYF.

This sequence joins TRBV6-5 and TRBJ2-5; TRBD2 aligns across 9 bases. Germline CDR1 reads MNHEY; CDR2 reads SVGAGI. The CDR3 is 14 amino acids. V lost 8 bases and J lost 5; bases outside the gene matches: 9. The CDR3 sequence: CASVGREGGETQYF. The DNA for the CDR3 is TGTGCCAGCGTGGGGCGGGAGGGGGGGGAGACCCAGTACTTC.

The chain combines TRBV27 with TRBJ2-7; unclear D gene. CDR1 MNHEY and CDR2 SMNVEV come from the germline V gene (reference sequence). Trimming took off 2 bases at V and 3 bases at J, with 11 bases between the two ends. This CDR3 contains 14 residues. The CDR3 sequence: CASSLKSLGYEQYF. The CDR3 DNA follows: TGTGCCAGCAGTTTAAAGAGTCTTGGCTACGAGCAGTACTTC.

This chain joins TRBV19 and TRBJ1-3; 7 nucleotides line up with TRBD1. From germline, CDR1 is LNHDA and CDR2 SQIVND (reference sequence). The J segment lost 4 bases and the V segment lost 5 bases, leaving 14 bases of the junction unmatched. The CDR3 length is 17 residues. CDR3 nucleotide sequence: TGTGCCAGTAGTCCCCGACAGGGTCTGATCGTAGGAAACACCATATATTTT. Protein: CASSPRQGLIVGNTIYF.

V is TRBV29-1 and J is TRBJ2-1; D possibly corresponds to TRBD2 (6 bases). Germline V gene data show CDR1 as SQVTM and CDR2 as ANQGSEA. CDR3 size: 13 residues. V was cut by 2 bases and J by 8 bases, with 13 bases left in between. CDR3 bases: TGCAGCGTTGAACTCGGGAGTCGGCATGAGCAGTTCTTC. Translating gives CSVELGSRHEQFF.

This chain uses TRBV28 with TRBJ2-4, with D maybe TRBD1 (6 bases). The V and J ends lost 5 bases and 0 bases respectively, with 14 bases between them. Per the germline V gene, CDR1 is MDHEN and CDR2 is SYDVKM. This CDR3 spans 16 amino acids. The CDR3, as DNA: TGTGCCAGCAGTCGAGGACAGAGGCTAGCCAAAAACATTCAGTACTTC. This sequence encodes CASSRGQRLAKNIQYF.

V and J are TRBV13 and TRBJ2-3; TRBD2 might be the D (6 bases). Germline V lookup: CDR1 PRHDT, CDR2 FYEKMQ (reference sequence). With 3 bases removed from V and 6 bases from J, the gap between germline ends came to 13 bases. This CDR3 has 14 amino acids. The CDR3 sequence is CASSFGRGRDTQYF. CDR3 coding DNA: TGTGCCAGCAGCTTCGGACGGGGGAGGGATACGCAGTATTTT.

The chain uses TRBV7-2 and TRBJ2-1; TRBD2 agrees at 8 bases. CDR1 and CDR2 (germline): SGHTA, FQGNSA. The CDR3 has 15 residues. With V trimmed by 6 bases and J by 6 bases, 10 bases remained unmatched. DNA of the CDR3: TGTGCCAGCAGTTTCCGGGAGGGCCTTCCCAATGAGCAGTTCTTC. Translation gives CASSFREGLPNEQFF.

This rearrangement joins TRBV10-3 to TRBJ1-1; TRBD1 is a possible D gene (6 bases). The CDR3 spans 11 residues. Trimming cost V 10 bases and J 5 bases, with 11 bases left between them. Germline-derived CDR1 and CDR2 are ENHRY and SYGVKD. The CDR3 loop reads CATIGGTEAFF. The CDR3 nucleotides are TGTGCCACCATAGGGGGAACTGAAGCTTTCTTT.

The chain joins TRBV14 to TRBJ2-7; D remains unclear. The V end was cut by 4 bases, the J end by 5 bases, with 21 bases between. The CDR3 covers 16 residues. In germline, CDR1 is SGHDN, CDR2 FVKESK. CDR3 residues: CASSLHHGRLKHEQYF. The CDR3 DNA is TGTGCCAGCAGCCTCCACCATGGGCGCTTGAAGCACGAGCAGTACTTC.